Listed below are T cell receptor beta chains from one sample, sequenced in a study of OX40 agonist ivuxolimab in advanced cancers. Profiled with immunoSEQ multiplex PCR; TCRdb holds only in-frame clones, not every one. The sample carries tens of thousands of clones, roughly nine tenths recorded once. The starting material was CD4+ or CD8+ T cells sorted from blood, obtained in a trial of the OX40 agonist ivuxolimab. The receptor source for this set is an adult with an advanced solid tumor such as melanoma, head and neck, liver or kidney cancer. Each CDR3 is given with its conserved first and last residue. The D gene is left open where the match is weak. Only some rows state a clone size, as once, few, many or a class for expanded clones.

D gene | clone size | J gene | V gene | CDR3 protein | CDR3 DNA
- | - | TRBJ1-5 | TRBV6-1 | CASSGGGGLQPQHF | TGTGCCAGCAGTGGTGGCGGGGGGCTACAGCCCCAGCATTTT
- | - | TRBJ1-2 | TRBV2 | CASSEQGTYGYTF | TGTGCCAGCAGTGAACAGGGTACCTATGGCTACACCTTC
TRBD1 | - | TRBJ1-1 | TRBV29-1 | CSVEQGAIGTEAFF | TGCAGCGTTGAACAGGGGGCGATCGGCACTGAAGCTTTCTTT
- | few | TRBJ2-2 | TRBV4-3 | CASSQEGANTGELFF | TGCGCCAGCAGCCAAGAGGGAGCGAACACCGGGGAGCTGTTTTTT
- | - | TRBJ2-3 | TRBV5-6 | CASSFYSGEGTDTQYF | TGTGCCAGCAGCTTTTATTCAGGGGAGGGCACAGATACGCAGTATTTT
- | - | TRBJ2-1 | TRBV4-3 | CASSQDASSYNEQFF | TGCGCCAGCAGCCAAGACGCAAGCTCCTACAATGAGCAGTTCTTC
- | - | TRBJ1-2 | TRBV6-5 | CASSYSSKDGYGYTF | TGTGCCAGCAGTTACTCTAGTAAGGATGGCTATGGCTACACCTTC
- | - | TRBJ1-1 | TRBV7-2 | CASSPGTSMNTEAFF | TGTGCCAGCAGCCCCGGGACGTCGATGAACACTGAAGCTTTCTTT
- | - | TRBJ2-3 | TRBV12-5 | CASATRVGDPSDTQYF | TGTGCTAGTGCCACGCGAGTGGGGGACCCATCGGATACGCAGTATTTT
- | few | TRBJ2-5 | TRBV10-3 | CATGHEETQYF | TGTGCCACGGGACATGAAGAGACCCAGTACTTC
- | - | TRBJ2-5 | TRBV6-6 | CASSSLAEETQYF | TGTGCCAGCAGTTCATTGGCCGAAGAGACCCAGTACTTC
TRBD2 | - | TRBJ2-1 | TRBV6-6 | CASIVGASGPNEQFF | TGTGCCAGCATCGTTGGGGCTAGCGGGCCCAATGAGCAGTTCTTC
TRBD1 | - | TRBJ2-7 | TRBV11-2 | CASSFGTGGNYEQYF | TGTGCCAGCAGCTTTGGGACAGGGGGAAACTACGAGCAGTACTTC
- | - | TRBJ2-2 | TRBV5-4 | CASSFNTGELFF | TGTGCCAGCAGTTTCAACACCGGGGAGCTGTTTTTT
- | - | TRBJ1-6 | TRBV2 | CASIGQANSPLHF | TGTGCCAGCATTGGGCAGGCCAATTCACCCCTCCACTTT
TRBD2 | - | TRBJ2-7 | TRBV7-2 | CASSLRSSGSYEQYF | TGTGCCAGCAGCTTAAGGTCTAGCGGCTCCTACGAGCAGTACTTC
TRBD2 | - | TRBJ2-7 | TRBV6-1 | CASSLLAGASYEQYF | TGTGCCAGCAGTTTACTAGCGGGGGCCTCCTACGAGCAGTACTTC
TRBD1 | - | TRBJ1-1 | TRBV28 | CASSFDRGSFF | TGTGCCAGCAGTTTCGACAGGGGTAGTTTCTTT
TRBD1 | - | TRBJ1-1 | TRBV27 | CASREQGSNTEAFF | TGTGCCAGCAGAGAACAGGGGAGTAACACTGAAGCTTTCTTT
TRBD1 | - | TRBJ2-1 | TRBV19 | CASSIGTGASSYNEQFF | TGTGCCAGTAGTATTGGGACAGGGGCGAGCTCCTACAATGAGCAGTTCTTC
TRBD1 | once | TRBJ1-1 | TRBV6-5 | CASSRTGDNSFF | TGTGCCAGCAGCAGGACAGGGGATAATTCTTTCTTT
- | - | TRBJ1-3 | TRBV15 | CATSRDAATGPGNTIYF | TGTGCCACCAGCAGAGACGCCGCCACGGGACCTGGAAACACCATATATTTT
- | - | TRBJ2-1 | TRBV29-1 | CSVYPGSYNEQFF | TGCAGCGTTTACCCGGGCTCCTACAATGAGCAGTTCTTC
TRBD2 | - | TRBJ2-7 | TRBV19 | CASSMGTSGNYEQYF | TGTGCCAGTAGTATGGGGACTAGCGGGAACTACGAGCAGTACTTC
TRBD1 | - | TRBJ1-2 | TRBV5-4 | CASSHQTGVGYGYTF | TGTGCCAGCAGCCATCAGACAGGGGTGGGCTATGGCTACACCTTC
TRBD2 | - | TRBJ2-7 | TRBV10-1 | CASSGPPSGSSYEQYF | TGCGCCAGCAGTGGACCTCCAAGCGGGAGCTCCTACGAGCAGTACTTC